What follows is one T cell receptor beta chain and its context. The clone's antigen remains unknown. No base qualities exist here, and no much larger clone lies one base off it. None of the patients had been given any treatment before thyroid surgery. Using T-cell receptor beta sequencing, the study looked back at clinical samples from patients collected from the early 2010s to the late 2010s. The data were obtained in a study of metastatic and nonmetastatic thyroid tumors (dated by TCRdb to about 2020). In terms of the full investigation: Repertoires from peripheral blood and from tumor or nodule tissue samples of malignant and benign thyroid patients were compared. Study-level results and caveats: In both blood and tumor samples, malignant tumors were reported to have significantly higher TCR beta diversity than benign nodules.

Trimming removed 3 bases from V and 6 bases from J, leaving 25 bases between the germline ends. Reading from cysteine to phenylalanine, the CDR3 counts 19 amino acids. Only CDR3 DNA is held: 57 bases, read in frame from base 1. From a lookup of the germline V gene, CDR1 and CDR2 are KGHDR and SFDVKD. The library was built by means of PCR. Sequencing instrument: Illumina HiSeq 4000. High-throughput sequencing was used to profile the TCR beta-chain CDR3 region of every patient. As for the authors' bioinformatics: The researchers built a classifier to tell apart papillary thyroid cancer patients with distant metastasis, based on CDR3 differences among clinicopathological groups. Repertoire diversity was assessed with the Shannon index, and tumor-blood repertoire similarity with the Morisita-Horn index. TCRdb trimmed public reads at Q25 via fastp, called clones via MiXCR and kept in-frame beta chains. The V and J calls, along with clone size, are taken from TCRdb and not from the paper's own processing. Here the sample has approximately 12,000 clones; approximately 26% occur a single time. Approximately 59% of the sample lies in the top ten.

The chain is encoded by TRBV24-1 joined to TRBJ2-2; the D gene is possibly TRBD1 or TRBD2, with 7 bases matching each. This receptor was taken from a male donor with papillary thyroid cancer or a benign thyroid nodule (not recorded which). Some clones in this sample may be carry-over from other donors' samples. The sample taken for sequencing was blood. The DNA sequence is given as TGTGCCACCAGTGATCCGGGGACAGTCACCGGGAGGTCCGCCGGGGAGCTGTTTTTT. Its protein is CATSDPGTVTGRSAGELFF.